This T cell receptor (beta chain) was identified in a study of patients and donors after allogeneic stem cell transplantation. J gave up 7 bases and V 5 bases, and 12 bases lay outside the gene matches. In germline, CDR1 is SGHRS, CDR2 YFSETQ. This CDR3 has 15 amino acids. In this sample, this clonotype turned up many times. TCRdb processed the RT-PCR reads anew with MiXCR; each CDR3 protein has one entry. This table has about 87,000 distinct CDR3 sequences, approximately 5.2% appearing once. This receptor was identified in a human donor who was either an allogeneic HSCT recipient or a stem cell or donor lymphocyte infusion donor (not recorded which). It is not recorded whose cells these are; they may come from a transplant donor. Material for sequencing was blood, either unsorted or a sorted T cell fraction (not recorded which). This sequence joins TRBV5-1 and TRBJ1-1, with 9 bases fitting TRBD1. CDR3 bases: TGCGCCAGCAGTCTTTTGGGGGACAGGGAGGATGAAGCTTTCTTT. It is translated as CASSLLGDREDEAFF. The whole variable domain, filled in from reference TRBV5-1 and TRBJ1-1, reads KAGVTQTPRYLIKTRGQQVTLSCSPISGHRSVSWYQQTPGQGLQFLFEYFSETQRNKGNFPGRFSGRQFSNSRSEMNVSTLELGDSALYLCASSLLGDREDEAFFGQGTRLTVV.